This entry features one T cell receptor (beta chain) sequence. Antigen: not known. These data are taken from a study of radiotherapy plus CTLA-4 blockade in lung cancer. Looking at the study overall: Overall, approximately 17% of patients showed an objective response, while approximately 28% attained disease control. Study-level results: After radiotherapy and ipilimumab, tumor-derived clones expanded in peripheral blood.

The protocol was immunoSEQ multiplex PCR, while the TCRdb copy is restricted to in-frame clones and leaves out a portion. The repertoire holds some 110,000 clones, 75% to 80% seen once, with 4.5% to 5.5% in the top ten. Focal radiation and CTLA-4 blockade (ipilimumab) were tested in chemo-refractory metastatic non-small-cell lung cancer patients. This CDR3 spans 19 amino acids. CDR1 is MDHEN and CDR2 is SYDVKM in the germline V gene. The V segment lost 4 bases and the J segment 5 bases; nucleotides outside the gene matches: 22. The chain carries TRBV28 and TRBJ2-7, with 8 positions matching TRBD1. The sequences come from peripheral blood, collected from a patient treated with radiotherapy plus ipilimumab. This clonotype was sampled from a human donor with non-small cell lung cancer who had a partial response to radiotherapy plus ipilimumab. The CDR3 here is CASSYTGGDQTGRRNEQYV. The DNA for the CDR3 is TGTGCCAGCAGTTATACAGGGGGAGATCAAACAGGGCGTCGGAACGAGCAGTACGTC.